This TCR beta chain comes out of a study of blood T cell repertoires in COVID-19. The overall study: Material from acute and convalescent COVID-19 was sourced from the United States, Italy and Spain.

J lost 7 bases, V lost 2 bases, and 0 bases had no gene match. The CDR3 has 13 residues. The germline gives CDR1 MDHEN, CDR2 SYDVKM. In the original workflow: Estimates of nucleated cell counts were drawn from the amplification of reference gene primers. TCRdb's copy holds only in-frame clones and misses some; the assay was immunoSEQ multiplex PCR. V and J calls and clone size come straight from that table; D and trimming were deduced from the DNA. Of about 300,000 clones listed, roughly 91% are singletons. Those enrolled, adults aged roughly 18 to 95 years, came from roughly 22 US areas. The chain carries TRBV28 and TRBJ2-5, with TRBD2 matching 11 bases. This clonotype was sampled from a woman aged 45-60 years who had been exposed to COVID-19. Input material: PBMCs or T cells enriched from blood (not recorded which). CDR3 sequence (DNA): TGTGCCAGCAGTTTAGGACTAGCGGGGACCCAGTACTTC. Encoded protein: CASSLGLAGTQYF. Together with reference TRBV28 and TRBJ2-5, the CDR3 gives the full variable domain: DVKVTQSSRYLVKRTGEKVFLECVQDMDHENMFWYRQDPGLGLRLIYFSYDVKMKEKGDIPEGYSVSREKKERFSLILESASTNQTSMYLCASSLGLAGTQYFGPGTRLLVL.